This TCR beta chain was captured in a study of T-cell memory formation after mild COVID-19. Germline V gene sequence: CDR1 PRHDT, CDR2 FYEKMQ (reference sequence). This CDR3 is 14 amino acids long. V dropped 4 bases and J dropped 5 bases, with 15 bases sitting between them. TCRalpha and TCRbeta libraries used 5'RACE with constant-segment primers and UMIs. MiXCR, run by TCRdb on the 5' RACE reads, gives a single entry per CDR3 protein. The data contain more than 350,000 distinct CDR3 sequences, 20% to 25% of them singletons. The sequenced material came from PBMCs or a T cell subset sorted from them (not recorded which). This receptor was identified in an adult woman who had mild COVID-19 (a few samples of this study predate the infection). Cell type and time point are not known. V and J are TRBV13 and TRBJ2-7; D is possibly TRBD1 (6 bases). CDR3 sequence: CASSSLDRKNEQYF. CDR3 bases: TGTGCCAGCAGCTCCCTCGACAGGAAAAACGAGCAGTACTTC.